This TCR beta chain was recorded in a study of T cell changes during pregnancy in multiple sclerosis. Using immunoSEQ multiplex PCR, the repertoire was profiled, and TCRdb retains in-frame clones only, with some absent. This table has 64,000 or so clones, almost 97% appearing once. Germline V gene sequence: CDR1 SGHVS, CDR2 FNYEAQ. V was shortened by 5 bases and J by 3 bases, with 11 bases between the two germline ends. The CDR3 covers 13 residues. This clone was seen only once. The sequence came from a female donor with multiple sclerosis, enrolled in a pregnancy study. The sequencing here drew on CD8+ T cells from peripheral blood mononuclear cells, taken after pregnancy. The V call is TRBV7-6, the J call TRBJ2-7; tentatively, D is TRBD1 (5 bases). CDR3 protein: CASSQDSYYEQYF. CDR3 nucleotide sequence: TGTGCCAGCAGCCAAGACAGCTACTACGAGCAGTACTTC.